The 2 T cell receptor beta chains below all came from one sample that was sequenced in a study of blood T cell repertoires in COVID-19. The data were produced by immunoSEQ multiplex PCR, yet TCRdb's version contains in-frame clones alone and is incomplete. This table has 200,000 to 250,000 clones, more than 80% appearing once. Material for sequencing was peripheral blood. All receptors derive from a woman older than 75 with COVID-19, enrolled during active disease.

The chain is built from TRBV28 and TRBJ2-1; D unresolved. Germline CDR1 is MDHEN and CDR2 is SYDVKM. The CDR3 consists of 12 residues. The V gene lost 5 bases and the J gene lost 14 bases, with 16 bases spanning the gap. CDR3 amino acids: CASSQIVGREFF. In DNA form, the CDR3 reads TGTGCCAGCAGTCAGATAGTGGGTCGGGAGTTCTTC.

The CDR3 loop reads CSINRAQETQYF. The CDR3, as DNA: TGCAGCATTAACAGGGCCCAAGAGACCCAGTACTTC. The chain links TRBV29-1 to TRBJ2-5; maybe TRBD1 (6 bases). Trimming cost V 8 bases and J 1 base, with 11 bases left between them. The CDR3 runs to 12 residues. CDR1 SQVTM and CDR2 ANQGSEA come from the germline V gene.